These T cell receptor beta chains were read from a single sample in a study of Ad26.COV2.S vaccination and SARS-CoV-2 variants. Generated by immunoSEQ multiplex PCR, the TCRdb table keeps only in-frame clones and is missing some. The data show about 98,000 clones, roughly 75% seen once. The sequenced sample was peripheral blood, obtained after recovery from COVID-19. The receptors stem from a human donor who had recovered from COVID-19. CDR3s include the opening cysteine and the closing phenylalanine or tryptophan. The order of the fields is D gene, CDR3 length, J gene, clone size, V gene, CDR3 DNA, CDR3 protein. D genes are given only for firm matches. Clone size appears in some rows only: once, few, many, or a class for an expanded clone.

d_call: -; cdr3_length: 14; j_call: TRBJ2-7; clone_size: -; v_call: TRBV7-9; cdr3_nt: TGTGCCAGCAGCACAGGGCCGAGCTCCTACGAGCAGTACTTC; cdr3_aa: CASSTGPSSYEQYF
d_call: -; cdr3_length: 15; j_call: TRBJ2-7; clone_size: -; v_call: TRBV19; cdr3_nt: TGTGCCAGTGGGCGAGACAGTGGGATTCTCTACGAGCAGTACTTC; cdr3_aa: CASGRDSGILYEQYF
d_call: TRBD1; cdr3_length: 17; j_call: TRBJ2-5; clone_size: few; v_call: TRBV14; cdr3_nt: TGTGCCAGCAGCCACCGAGCCGGGACAGGGGGCCGGGAGACCCAGTACTTC; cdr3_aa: CASSHRAGTGGRETQYF
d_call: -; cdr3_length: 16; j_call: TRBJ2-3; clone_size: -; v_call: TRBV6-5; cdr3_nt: TGTGCCAGCAGTTTGACGGTTCTTACTAGCACAGATACGCAGTATTTT; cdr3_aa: CASSLTVLTSTDTQYF
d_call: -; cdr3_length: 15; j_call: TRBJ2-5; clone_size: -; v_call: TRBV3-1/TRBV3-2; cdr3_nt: TGTGCCAGCAGCTTATCTGCCGGGTTCCAAGAGACCCAGTACTTC; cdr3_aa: CASSLSAGFQETQYF
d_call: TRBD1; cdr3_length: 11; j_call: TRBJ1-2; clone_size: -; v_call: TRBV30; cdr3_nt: TGTGCCTGGGGCAGGGGGGGTGGCTACACCTTC; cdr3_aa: CAWGRGGGYTF
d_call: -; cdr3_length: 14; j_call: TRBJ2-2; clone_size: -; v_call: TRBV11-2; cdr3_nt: TGTGCCACCTCCGGCCAGCGGAACACCGGGGAGCTGTTTTTT; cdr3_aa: CATSGQRNTGELFF
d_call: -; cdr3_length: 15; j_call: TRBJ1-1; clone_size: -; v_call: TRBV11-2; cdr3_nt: TGTGCCAGCAGCTGGAAGGGGGGAAGGAACACTGAAGCTTTCTTT; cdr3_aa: CASSWKGGRNTEAFF
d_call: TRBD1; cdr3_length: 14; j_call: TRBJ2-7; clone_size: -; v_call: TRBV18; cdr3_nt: TGTGCCAGCTCACCGGGACAGGCAGGATACGAGCAGTACTTC; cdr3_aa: CASSPGQAGYEQYF
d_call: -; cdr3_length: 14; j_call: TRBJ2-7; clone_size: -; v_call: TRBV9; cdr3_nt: TGTGCCAGCAGCGTAGACCAGGGGCCCTACGAGCAGTACTTC; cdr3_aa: CASSVDQGPYEQYF
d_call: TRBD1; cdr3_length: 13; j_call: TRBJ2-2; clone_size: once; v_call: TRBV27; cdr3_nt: TGTGCCTCCCGGGACAGTAACACCGGGGAGCTGTTTTTT; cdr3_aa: CASRDSNTGELFF
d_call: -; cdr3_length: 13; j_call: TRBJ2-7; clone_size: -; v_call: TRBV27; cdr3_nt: TGTGCCAGCAGTTTAGATGGGGGCTCCGAGCAGTACTTC; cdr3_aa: CASSLDGGSEQYF
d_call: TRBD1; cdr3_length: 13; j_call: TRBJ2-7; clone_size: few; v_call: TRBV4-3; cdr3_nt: TGCGCCAGCAGCCAAGAGGGGAGCAGGGGGATGGTCTTC; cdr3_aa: CASSQEGSRGMVF
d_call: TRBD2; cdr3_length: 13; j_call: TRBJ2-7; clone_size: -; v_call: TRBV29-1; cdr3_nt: TGCAGCGTTGAAGCGGGGGGAGCCTACGAGCAGTACTTC; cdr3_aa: CSVEAGGAYEQYF
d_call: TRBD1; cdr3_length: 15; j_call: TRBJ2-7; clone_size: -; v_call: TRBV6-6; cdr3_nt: TGTGCCAGCAGCCCGGGACGAGACAGGGTGCACGAGCAGTACTTC; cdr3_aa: CASSPGRDRVHEQYF
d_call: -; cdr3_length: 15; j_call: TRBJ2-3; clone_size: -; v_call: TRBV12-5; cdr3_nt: TGTGCTAGTGGTCAAGGGCCATTGCAGGGAGATACGCAGTATTTT; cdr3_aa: CASGQGPLQGDTQYF
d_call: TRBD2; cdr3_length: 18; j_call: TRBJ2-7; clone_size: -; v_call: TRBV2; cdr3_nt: TGTGCCAGCCGATTTTGGACTAGCGGGGGGCCAGTATCCTACGAGCAGTACTTC; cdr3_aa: CASRFWTSGGPVSYEQYF
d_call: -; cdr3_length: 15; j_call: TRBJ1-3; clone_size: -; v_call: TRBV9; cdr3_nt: TGTGCCAGCAGCGTAGGGGCAAGCCATGGAAACACCATATATTTT; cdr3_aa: CASSVGASHGNTIYF